This entry describes one T cell receptor (beta chain). The antigen remains unidentified. This sample was taken from a study of T cell responses to AZD1222 COVID-19 vaccine. About the research overall: Second-dose recipients at about 4 or about 12 weeks were treated as one pooled group. General study results and limits: Following two doses of AZD1222, Spike-specific TCR breadth and depth rose. Targets within unmutated variant regions were reportedly found for nearly half of spike-specific TCRs.

The V segment lost 5 bases and the J segment 9 bases; nucleotides outside the gene matches: 12. This CDR3 spans 15 amino acids. Looked up from germline, CDR1 is LNHDA and CDR2 is SQIVND (reference sequence). The assay was immunoSEQ multiplex PCR, and TCRdb's table has in-frame clones only and misses some. Of about 150,000 clones detected, about nine tenths appear once; the ten largest clones hold around 3%. The clonotype comes from an adult in good health. V usage is TRBV19 and J usage is TRBJ1-5; 8 bases are shared with TRBD1. The specimen comprised peripheral blood, sampled on day 0 of AZD1222 vaccination. The CDR3 bases are TGTGCCAGTAGTCCTGTAGACAGGGGAGTCGGGCCCCAGCATTTT. This codes for CASSPVDRGVGPQHF.